Presented here are 20 T cell receptor beta chains from one specimen sequenced in a study of T cells expressing NK-cell markers (dated by TCRdb to 2019 to 2021). Receptor amplification or capture employed 5' RACE. These reads were obtained on an Illumina HiSeq 2000. TCRdb reprocessed the raw reads; every CDR3 protein sequence is a single record, and DNA is not supplied. This sample's table lists roughly 430,000 distinct CDR3 sequences. The top ten constitute 7.3% of the sample. Sequencing was done on a sample of blood T cells: a sorted CD56 or NKG2C T cell subset, CD4+ or CD8+ T cells, or bulk PBMC T cells (not recorded which). The receptor set was obtained from a woman between 18 and 69 years old in good health.

The chain recombines TRBV5-1 with TRBJ1-2; there is no DNA to check the TCRdb D call of TRBD1. Germline V lookup: CDR1 SGHRS, CDR2 YFSETQ. The CDR3 loop spans 17 amino acids. The CDR3: CASSLDIPPGQNYGYTF.

This chain links TRBV28 with TRBJ1-2; without DNA, the TCRdb call of TRBD1 cannot be checked. Germline V gene sequence: CDR1 MDHEN, CDR2 SYDVKM. CDR3 length: 13 amino acids. The CDR3 sequence is CASKQGGNYGYTF.

This rearrangement joins TRBV6-2 or TRBV6-3 to TRBJ2-2; TCRdb selects TRBD2, and the lack of DNA leaves this call unchecked. Germline values: CDR1 MNHEY, CDR2 SVGEGT. The CDR3 length is 17 residues. CDR3: CASSYSTASGRTGELFF.

V and J are TRBV4-3 and TRBJ2-3; no DNA is available, so the TRBD2 call from TCRdb remains unchecked. This CDR3 has 17 residues. Germline V gives CDR1 LGHNA, CDR2 YSLEER. CDR3 sequence reads: CASSQDLTSVLADTQYF.

The chain couples TRBV7-7 to TRBJ2-2; TCRdb's D call, TRBD1, is unchecked because there is no DNA. CDR3 size: 15 residues. The V gene's germline CDR1 is SSHAT and CDR2 FNYEAQ (reference sequence). Here the CDR3 reads CASSPDRANTGELFF.

The J gene is TRBJ1-5, the V gene TRBV12-3 or TRBV12-4; TCRdb calls TRBD1, which cannot be checked without DNA. CDR3 length: 14 amino acids. CDR3 loop: CASSSGRSNQPQHF.

J is TRBJ2-7 and V is TRBV27; TCRdb proposes TRBD1, but this gene call is untestable without DNA. CDR1 and CDR2 (germline): MNHEY, SMNVEV (reference sequence). The CDR3 consists of 15 residues. The CDR3 loop reads CASSFVGQATYEQYF.

V gene TRBV6-4 combines with J gene TRBJ2-2. The CDR3 consists of 15 residues. Per germline, CDR1 MRHNA and CDR2 SNTAGT. The CDR3 loop is CASSDTGENTGELFF.

The chain carries TRBV11-2 and TRBJ2-5; absent DNA, TCRdb's TRBD1 call cannot be checked. CDR3 size: 16 residues. Germline V CDR1 and CDR2: SGHAT, FQNNGV. The CDR3 reads CASSLDRAGIIETQYF.

The chain uses TRBV4-1 and TRBJ2-2. Germline loops: CDR1 MGHRA, CDR2 YSYEKL. This CDR3 is 16 amino acids long. This CDR3 reads CASSQDLGVNTGELFF.

The V gene is TRBV7-9, the J gene TRBJ2-5; there is no DNA to check the TCRdb D call of TRBD1. Germline-derived CDR1 and CDR2 are SEHNR and FQNEAQ (reference sequence). This CDR3 is 16 amino acids long. CDR3 protein: CASSPRGQGARETQYF.

This chain links TRBV6-2 or TRBV6-3 with TRBJ2-1. The length of the CDR3 is 16 residues. Germline CDR1 MNHEY, CDR2 SVGEGT. CDR3: CASSYSSDWSSVVQFF.

The V gene is TRBV5-1, the J gene TRBJ2-1; lacking DNA, the TRBD1 call made by TCRdb goes unchecked. The CDR3 spans 14 residues. CDR1 and CDR2 (germline): SGHRS, YFSETQ. The CDR3 reads CASSFGTGNNEQFF.

The chain joins TRBV12-3 or TRBV12-4 to TRBJ2-3; TCRdb reports TRBD1, a call that lacks DNA to check it against. The CDR3 loop spans 13 amino acids. CDR3 amino acids: CASSSRPPDTQYF.

J is TRBJ2-5 and V is TRBV6-5; TCRdb's D gene call, TRBD1, goes unchecked for lack of DNA. The germline V gene encodes CDR1 MNHEY and CDR2 SVGAGI. This CDR3 region has 16 residues. CDR3: CASSYGGRGSQETQYF.

J is TRBJ2-3 and V is TRBV7-9; with no DNA, the TCRdb D assignment of TRBD1 cannot be verified. This CDR3 region has 16 residues. Germline V CDR1 and CDR2: SEHNR, FQNEAQ (reference sequence). The CDR3 reads CASSSYGGGYTDTQYF. The complete variable domain, with remaining parts taken from reference TRBV7-9 and TRBJ2-3, reads DTGVSQNPRHKITKRGQNVTFRCDPISEHNRLYWYRQTLGQGPEFLTYFQNEAQLEKSRLLSDRFSAERPKGSFSTLEIQRTEQGDSAMYLCASSSYGGGYTDTQYFGPGTRLTVL.

The chain links TRBV7-2 to TRBJ2-1; TCRdb's D call, TRBD2, is unchecked because there is no DNA. Germline CDR1 reads SGHTA; CDR2 reads FQGNSA. This CDR3 contains 11 residues. This CDR3 is CASSPANEQFF.

This chain links TRBV12-3 or TRBV12-4 with TRBJ1-2; the TCRdb call, TRBD1, lacks DNA for checking. The CDR3 sequence is 19 residues long. This CDR3 reads CASSFPAGTGGPKGSGYTF.

The chain couples TRBV5-3 to TRBJ2-3. TRBV5-3 is an ORF, with its function uncertain. CDR3 size: 12 residues. Here the CDR3 reads CARSFGVNTQYF.

The CDR3 region is CASNTGLAGELFF. V usage is TRBV7-6 and J usage is TRBJ2-2; TCRdb reports TRBD1, a call that lacks DNA to check it against. CDR1 and CDR2 (germline): SGHVS, FNYEAQ. The CDR3 contains 13 residues.